This TCR beta chain was recovered during a study of shared clonotypes between healthy human individuals. Naive CD8 cells were CD45RO-negative, positively selected for CCR7, excluding terminally differentiated effector memory CD45RA+ cells. Each subset's genomic DNA was shared equally among a number of immunoSEQ plates. The DNA input per sorted-subset replicate PCR was roughly 180 ng, corresponding to some 27,000 T cell genomes. TCRdb's table, derived via immunoSEQ multiplex PCR, lists solely in-frame clones and lacks some. The sample gives about 590,000 clones, roughly 95% of which show up once; less than 0.13% is in the top ten. The CDR3 contains 14 residues. Germline-derived CDR1 and CDR2 are MDHEN and SYDVKM. V gave up 5 bases and J gave up 4 bases, with 12 bases separating them.

The J gene is TRBJ1-5, the V gene TRBV28; no reliable D call. The receptor's source is a young woman in good health. Specimen: naive CD8+ T cells sorted from blood. The CDR3 DNA reads as TGTGCCAGCAGTCCCGACACCCCAAATCAGCCCCAGCATTTT. Translation: CASSPDTPNQPQHF.